The 25 T cell receptor beta chains in this list originate from one sample, sequenced in a study of regulatory T cells in long-lasting Graves disease. Time point indicated: newly diagnosed GD, antithyroid drugs for less than 3 months. With RNA extracted from PBMCs as input, the TCR library was made. Construction of TCR beta libraries relied on iRepertoire HTBI primers and on Arm-PCR targeting CDR3 regions. TCRdb reprocessed the multiplex PCR reads via MiXCR and lists one record per CDR3 protein. In the table there are over 350,000 distinct CDR3 sequences, 15% of which are singletons. These data were also reused for a study on T cells in Graves' hyperthyroidism and ophthalmopathy.

The input for sequencing was peripheral blood mononuclear cells (PBMCs), taken at new diagnosis, from a patient treated with antithyroid drugs. The source is a woman aged 40 to 55 with Graves disease.

This clonotype was observed many times. The rearrangement uses TRBV9 and TRBJ2-1; D gene uncertain. Per the germline V gene, CDR1 is SGDLS and CDR2 is YYNGEE. V was shortened by 1 base and J by 6 bases, with 14 bases between the two germline ends. The length of the CDR3 is 15 residues. The CDR3 sequence: CASSVKSIRPNEQFF. Written as DNA, the CDR3 is TGTGCCAGCAGCGTAAAAAGTATCCGACCCAATGAGCAGTTCTTC.

This clonotype came up many times. The CDR3 region is CASSSGWQETQYF. The CDR3 coding sequence is TGTGCCAGCAGTTCAGGGTGGCAAGAGACCCAGTACTTC. The chain joins TRBV5-6 to TRBJ2-5; possibly TRBD1 for D (5 bases). Germline V gene sequence: CDR1 SGHDT, CDR2 YYEEEE. The CDR3 totals 13 residues. The ends were cut back, 5 bases at V and 2 bases at J, with 10 bases in the middle.

This clonotype was counted many times. The chain couples TRBV12-3 or TRBV12-4 to TRBJ1-5, with D perhaps TRBD1 (5 bases). The V end lost 6 bases, the J end lost 4 bases, and 10 bases lay between the germline ends. The CDR3 length is 13 residues. The CDR3, as DNA: TGTGCCAGCAGCTCAGGGTGGAATCAGCCCCAGCATTTT. Translation gives CASSSGWNQPQHF.

Worth noting for this clonotype: The likely explanation is a read error, given a far larger clone one base away. J is TRBJ2-4 and V is TRBV4-1; TRBD2 might be the D (6 bases). The germline V gene has CDR1 MGHRA and CDR2 YSYEKL. The CDR3 totals 13 residues. Here the CDR3 reads CASSLLLRDEQLF. CDR3 in DNA: TGCGCCAGCAGCCTTTTATTGCGGGATGAGCAGCTCTTC.

The sample holds many counts of this clonotype. This chain links TRBV2 with TRBJ1-2, with D possibly TRBD1 on 5 matching bases. Per the germline V gene, CDR1 is SNHLY and CDR2 is FYNNEI. Trimming left V 6 bases short and J 5 bases short, with 16 bases between. The CDR3 has 14 residues. CDR3 amino acids: CASRPTGEEYGYTF. The CDR3 nucleotides are TGTGCCAGCAGACCGACGGGGGAGGAATATGGCTACACCTTC. The full variable domain, its missing parts supplied by reference TRBV2 and TRBJ1-2, is EPEVTQTPSHQVTQMGQEVILRCVPISNHLYFYWYRQILGQKVEFLVSFYNNEISEKSEIFDDQFSVERPDGSNFTLKIRSTKLEDSAMYFCASRPTGEEYGYTFGSGTRLTVV.

The rearrangement uses TRBV7-9 and TRBJ1-2, with 10 nucleotides matching TRBD1. The CDR3 length is 16 residues. Germline V gives CDR1 SEHNR, CDR2 FQNEAQ (reference sequence). V lost 1 base and J lost 5; bases outside the gene matches: 7. The CDR3: CASSLGGGQGTYGYTF. The CDR3 DNA sequence: TGTGCCAGCAGCTTAGGCGGGGGACAGGGGACTTATGGCTACACCTTC.

This clonotype occurred a few times. The rearrangement links TRBV10-1 to TRBJ2-2, with D possibly TRBD2 on 5 matching bases. The germline V gene encodes CDR1 WNHNN and CDR2 SYGVQD (reference sequence). CDR3 length equals 15 residues. Trimming stripped 6 bases from V and 3 bases from J, with 14 bases between. The DNA for the CDR3 is TGCGCCAGCAGCCCGGCCTTCGGGGACACCGGGGAGCTGTTTTTT. This sequence encodes CASSPAFGDTGELFF.

In this sample, this clonotype turned up many times. This rearrangement joins TRBV29-1 to TRBJ2-1, with a possible D match to TRBD1 (6 bases). Germline CDR1 reads SQVTM; CDR2 reads ANQGSEA. The V and J ends lost 6 bases and 1 base respectively, with 16 bases between them. The CDR3 spans 15 residues. The CDR3 reads CSVAGQYPSYNEQFF. DNA for the CDR3: TGCAGCGTCGCCGGACAGTACCCTTCCTACAATGAGCAGTTCTTC.

This clonotype has a handful of counts. This chain joins TRBV3-1 and TRBJ2-7, with 8 positions matching TRBD2. The CDR3 covers 14 residues. Per the germline V gene, CDR1 is LGHDT and CDR2 is YNNKEL (reference sequence). Unmatched junction bases numbered 6, after V lost 4 bases and J lost 4 bases. The CDR3 loop is CASSPASGPYEQYF. In DNA form, the CDR3 reads TGTGCCAGCAGCCCGGCTAGCGGGCCATACGAGCAGTACTTC.

This clonotype showed up just a few times. The J gene is TRBJ1-6, the V gene TRBV3-1; no definite D call. This CDR3 spans 12 amino acids. V lost 1 base and J 7 bases, leaving 2 bases between the germline ends. Germline lookup yields CDR1 LGHDT and CDR2 YNNKEL (reference sequence). The CDR3 DNA follows: TGTGCCAGCAGCCAAGGGAATTCACCCCTCCACTTT. Amino acids: CASSQGNSPLHF.

The chain combines TRBV7-9 with TRBJ2-3, with 10 bases matching TRBD2. Trimming removed 2 bases from V and 5 bases from J; junction bases left unmatched: 4. The CDR3 spans 15 residues. Germline V CDR1 and CDR2: SEHNR, FQNEAQ (reference sequence). This chain's CDR3 is CASSLQAGGVDTQYF. CDR3 in DNA: TGTGCCAGCAGCTTACAAGCGGGAGGGGTAGATACGCAGTATTTT.

This clonotype has ten or more counts. This chain connects TRBV20-1 to TRBJ2-7, with TRBD1 as a possible D gene (6 bases). The CDR3 totals 13 residues. The germline V gene has CDR1 DFQATT and CDR2 SNEGSKA (reference sequence). V was cut by 3 bases and J by 3 bases, with 12 bases left in between. The CDR3, as DNA: TGCAGTGCTAGGTTTGCCAGGGGCTACGAGCAGTACTTC. This codes for CSARFARGYEQYF.

The chain joins TRBV20-1 to TRBJ2-1; D unresolved. The ends were cut back, 5 bases at V and 6 bases at J, with 20 bases in the middle. The CDR3 is made up of 15 amino acids. Germline assignment: CDR1 DFQATT and CDR2 SNEGSKA (reference sequence). The CDR3 loop reads CSADRGNRGPNEQFF. CDR3 bases: TGCAGTGCTGATAGAGGCAACCGAGGCCCCAATGAGCAGTTCTTC.

This clonotype was detected a few times. V usage is TRBV9 and J usage is TRBJ2-1; TRBD1 aligns across 11 bases. This CDR3 region has 16 residues. Trimming at V came to 4 bases and at J to 10 bases, leaving 13 bases not matched to a gene. Germline assignment: CDR1 SGDLS and CDR2 YYNGEE. The DNA for the CDR3 is TGTGCCAGCAGCCAAAGGACAGGGGGCCTTTCGAAGGAGCAGTTCTTC. Translated, it gives CASSQRTGGLSKEQFF.

This clonotype was counted only a few times. The J gene is TRBJ1-3, the V gene TRBV6-1; D remains ambiguous. Trimming took 5 bases from V and 0 from J, leaving 11 bases between them. Per germline, CDR1 MNHNS and CDR2 SASEGT. The CDR3 spans 15 residues. CDR3 residues: CASSPFGVSGNTIYF. CDR3 nucleotides: TGTGCCAGCAGTCCTTTTGGCGTCTCTGGAAACACCATATATTTT.

This clonotype was recorded at least ten times. The rearrangement links TRBV10-3 to TRBJ2-7, with 9 bases matching TRBD1. Germline V CDR1 and CDR2: ENHRY, SYGVKD. After removal of 7 bases from V and 6 bases from J, the junction contained 4 bases not matched to a gene. The length of the CDR3 is 12 residues. CDR3 protein: CAITPGQGEQYF. Written as DNA, the CDR3 is TGTGCCATCACCCCGGGACAGGGCGAGCAGTACTTC.

This clonotype has at least ten counts. The chain carries TRBV7-3 and TRBJ2-1; 10 positions match TRBD1. The CDR3 length is 16 residues. Germline V lookup: CDR1 SGHTA, CDR2 FQGTGA. With V trimmed by 1 base and J by 4 bases, 4 bases remained unmatched. CDR3 bases: TGTGCCAGCAGCTTAAGGGACAGGGGCGGGTACAATGAGCAGTTCTTC. This gives the protein CASSLRDRGGYNEQFF.

This clonotype was detected many times. The chain couples TRBV5-1 to TRBJ2-2; D might be TRBD1 (6 bases). The CDR3 is 18 residues long. V was cut by 1 base and J by 0 bases, with 16 bases left in between. Germline-derived CDR1 and CDR2 are SGHRS and YFSETQ. The CDR3 is CASSLYSRGYSNTGELFF. Here the CDR3 DNA reads TGCGCCAGCAGCTTGTATTCCAGGGGCTATTCGAACACCGGGGAGCTGTTTTTT.

In this sample, this clonotype turned up many times. CDR3 coding DNA: TGTGCCAGCAGTCGACAGAGCCTGGAGCAGTTCTTC. Translating gives CASSRQSLEQFF. This chain connects TRBV28 to TRBJ2-1, with D perhaps matching TRBD1 (5 bases). V was pared by 5 bases and J by 10 bases, with 12 bases between. Germline V gives CDR1 MDHEN, CDR2 SYDVKM. The CDR3 sequence is 12 residues long.

This clonotype was recorded many times. The CDR3 region has the DNA TGTGCCAGCAGCCACAGGGGGCGAAAGTACAATGAGCAGTTCTTC. Its translation is CASSHRGRKYNEQFF. The chain employs TRBV11-3 and TRBJ2-1; TRBD1 agrees at 9 bases. The CDR3 extends over 15 amino acids. The V gene's germline CDR1 is SGHNT and CDR2 YENEEA. Trimming at V came to 5 bases and at J to 4 bases, leaving 6 bases not matched to a gene.

Worth noting for this clonotype: A much larger clone lies one base from this, so it may be a read error. V is TRBV29-1 and J is TRBJ2-5, with D possibly matching TRBD1 (6 bases). CDR3 size: 15 residues. Germline V gene data show CDR1 as SQVTM and CDR2 as ANQGSEA. CDR3 DNA: TGCGGCGTTGAATTACAGGGCATGTCCCAAGAGACCCAGTACTTC. Its protein is CGVELQGMSQETQYF. Supplemented by reference TRBV29-1 and TRBJ2-5, the full variable domain reads SAVISQKPSRDICQRGTSLTIQCQVDSQVTMMFWYRQQPGQSLTLIATANQGSEATYESGFVIDKFPISRPNLTFSTLTVSNMSPEDSSIYLCGVELQGMSQETQYFGPGTRLLVL.

At least ten counts were recorded for this clonotype. V gene TRBV25-1 combines with J gene TRBJ2-2, with D unclear. The CDR3 is 15 residues long. Trimming cost V 5 bases and J 1 base, with 11 bases left between them. Germline V gene sequence: CDR1 MGHDK, CDR2 SYGVNS. The CDR3 sequence: CASSRLDGNTGELFF. The DNA for the CDR3 is TGTGCCAGCAGTAGATTGGACGGGAACACCGGGGAGCTGTTTTTT. The full variable domain, rest sourced from reference TRBV25-1 and TRBJ2-2, is EADIYQTPRYLVIGTGKKITLECSQTMGHDKMYWYQQDPGMELHLIHYSYGVNSTEKGDLSSESTVSRIRTEHFPLTLESARPSHTSQYLCASSRLDGNTGELFFGEGSRLTVL.

This clonotype was picked up a small number of times. The chain joins TRBV11-2 to TRBJ2-7; D ambiguous. V gave up 8 bases and J gave up 6 bases, with 26 bases separating them. Germline CDR1 and CDR2: SGHAT and FQNNGV. The CDR3 is 16 residues long. The CDR3 reads CASGHIGALSVVEQYF. In DNA form, the CDR3 reads TGTGCCAGCGGCCACATAGGCGCTCTTTCAGTTGTCGAGCAGTACTTC.

This clonotype was observed at least ten times. The rearrangement joins TRBV19 to TRBJ2-6, with TRBD1 matching over 10 bases. CDR3 length equals 18 residues. V lost 3 bases, J lost 4 bases, and 9 bases stayed unmatched. Germline assignment: CDR1 LNHDA and CDR2 SQIVND (reference sequence). CDR3 coding DNA: TGTGCCAGTAGTATCGGCAGGACAGGGGGGAGGGGGGCCAACGTCCTGACTTTC. Amino acids: CASSIGRTGGRGANVLTF.

This clonotype was detected many times. This chain joins TRBV30 and TRBJ1-4; 7 bases agree with TRBD1. After removal of 4 bases from V and 0 bases from J, the junction contained 5 bases not matched to a gene. From germline, CDR1 is GTSNPN and CDR2 SVGIG (reference sequence). The CDR3 runs to 15 residues. CDR3 protein: CAWIPTGATNEKLFF. CDR3 DNA: TGTGCCTGGATCCCAACAGGGGCAACTAATGAAAAACTGTTTTTT.